The T cell receptor beta chain described here comes from a study of molecular identifiers for immune sequencing clone quantification. Looking at the study overall: Split five ways in replicates, RNA from roughly 20,000 or 100,000 naive CD8 cells had four portions sequenced.

Trimming left V 1 base short and J 3 bases short, with 17 bases between. CDR3 length: 17 amino acids. Germline V gene data show CDR1 as MGHRA and CDR2 as YSYEKL. CD8+CD4-CCR7+CD45RA+ sorting gave the naive CD8 T cells. From the PCR reads, TCRdb called clonotypes with MiXCR, one entry per CDR3 protein. The repertoire holds about 640,000 distinct CDR3 sequences, with just under 20% as singletons. The clonotype comes from a human donor in good health. Some libraries in this study had Jurkat cell RNA spiked in. This rearrangement joins TRBV4-1 to TRBJ2-3; the D is unclear. The sequenced material came from naive CD8+ T cells from blood, with Jurkat cell RNA spiked in. The sample's subset: FACS-sorted CD8+CD4-CCR7+CD45RA+ naive T cells. The CDR3 DNA reads as TGCGCCAGCAGCCAAGTATCTGGGGTTGGGGTAACAGATACGCAGTATTTT. This translates into CASSQVSGVGVTDTQYF.